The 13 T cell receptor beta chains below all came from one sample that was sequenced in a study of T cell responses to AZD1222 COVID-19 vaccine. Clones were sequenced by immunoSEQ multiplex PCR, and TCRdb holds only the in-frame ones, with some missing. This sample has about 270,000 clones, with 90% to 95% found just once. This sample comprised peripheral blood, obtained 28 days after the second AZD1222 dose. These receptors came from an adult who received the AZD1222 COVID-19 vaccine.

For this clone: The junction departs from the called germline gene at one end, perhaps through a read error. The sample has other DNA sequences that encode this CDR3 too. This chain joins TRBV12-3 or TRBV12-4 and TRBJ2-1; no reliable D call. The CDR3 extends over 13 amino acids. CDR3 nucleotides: TGTGCCAGCAGTTTCGGCTCCCACAATGAGCAGTTCTTC. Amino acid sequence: CASSFGSHNEQFF.

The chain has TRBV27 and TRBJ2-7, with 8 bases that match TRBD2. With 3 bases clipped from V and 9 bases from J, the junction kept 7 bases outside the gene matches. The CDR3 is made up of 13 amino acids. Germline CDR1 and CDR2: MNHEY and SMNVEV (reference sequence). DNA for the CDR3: TGTGCCAGCAGTTTGGCGGGAGGCTTCGGGCAGTACTTC. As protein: CASSLAGGFGQYF.

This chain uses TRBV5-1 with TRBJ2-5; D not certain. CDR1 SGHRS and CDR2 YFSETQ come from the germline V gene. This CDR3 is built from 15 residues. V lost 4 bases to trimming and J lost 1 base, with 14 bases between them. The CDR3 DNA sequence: TGCGCCAGCAGCCCGGACCCTCTCACCCAAGAGACCCAGTACTTC. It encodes CASSPDPLTQETQYF.

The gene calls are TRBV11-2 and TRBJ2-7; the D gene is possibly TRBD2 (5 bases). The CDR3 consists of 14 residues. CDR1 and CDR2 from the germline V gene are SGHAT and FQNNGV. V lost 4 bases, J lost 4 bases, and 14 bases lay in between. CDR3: CASSYTRGAYEQYF. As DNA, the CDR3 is TGTGCCAGCAGCTACACTCGGGGAGCGTACGAGCAGTACTTC.

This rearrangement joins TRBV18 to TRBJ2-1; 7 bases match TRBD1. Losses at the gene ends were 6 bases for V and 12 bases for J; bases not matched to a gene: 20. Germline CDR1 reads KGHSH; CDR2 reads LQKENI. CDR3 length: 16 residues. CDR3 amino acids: CASSRRDSDLQGGQFF. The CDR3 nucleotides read TGTGCCAGCTCGCGCCGGGACAGCGACCTTCAAGGGGGGCAGTTCTTC.

The CDR3 loop is CASSPSTLVTYGYTF. The CDR3 DNA sequence: TGTGCCAGCAGTCCTAGTACTCTTGTAACCTATGGCTACACCTTC. This rearrangement joins TRBV28 to TRBJ1-2; D is unclear. Germline-derived CDR1 and CDR2 are MDHEN and SYDVKM. This CDR3 region has 15 residues. Trimming pared 5 bases from V and 4 bases from J, leaving 17 bases between.

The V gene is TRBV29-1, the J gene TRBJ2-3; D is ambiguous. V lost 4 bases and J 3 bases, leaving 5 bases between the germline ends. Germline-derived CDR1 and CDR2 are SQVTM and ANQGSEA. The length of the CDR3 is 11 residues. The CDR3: CSVVQTDTQYF. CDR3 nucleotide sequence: TGCAGCGTTGTCCAGACAGATACGCAGTATTTT.

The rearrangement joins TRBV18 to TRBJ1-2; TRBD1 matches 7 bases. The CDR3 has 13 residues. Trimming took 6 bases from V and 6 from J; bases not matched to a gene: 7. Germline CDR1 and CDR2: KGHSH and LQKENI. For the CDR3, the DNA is TGTGCCAGCTCCCACAGGGGAGGGGATGGCTACACCTTC. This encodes CASSHRGGDGYTF.

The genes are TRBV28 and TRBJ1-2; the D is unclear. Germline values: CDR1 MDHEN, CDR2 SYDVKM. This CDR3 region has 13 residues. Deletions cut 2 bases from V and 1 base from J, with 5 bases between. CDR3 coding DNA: TGTGCCAGCAGTTTACCAGTTAACTATGGCTACACCTTC. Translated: CASSLPVNYGYTF.

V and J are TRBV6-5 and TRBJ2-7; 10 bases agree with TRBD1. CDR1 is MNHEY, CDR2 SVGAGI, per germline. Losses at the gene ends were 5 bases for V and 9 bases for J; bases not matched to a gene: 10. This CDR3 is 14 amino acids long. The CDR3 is CASSPGTGERGQYF. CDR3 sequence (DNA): TGTGCCAGCAGTCCCGGGACAGGGGAAAGGGGGCAGTACTTC.

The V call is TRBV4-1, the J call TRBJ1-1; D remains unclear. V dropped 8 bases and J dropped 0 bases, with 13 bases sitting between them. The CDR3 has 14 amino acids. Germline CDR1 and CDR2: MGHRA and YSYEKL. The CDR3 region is CASSGPSVNTEAFF. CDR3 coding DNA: TGCGCCAGCTCTGGCCCTTCGGTGAACACTGAAGCTTTCTTT.

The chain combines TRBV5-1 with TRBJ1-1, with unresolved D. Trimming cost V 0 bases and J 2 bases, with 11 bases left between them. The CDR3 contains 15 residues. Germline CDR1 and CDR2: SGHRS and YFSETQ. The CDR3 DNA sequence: TGCGCCAGCAGCTTGGCTCCGCCACCTAACACTGAAGCTTTCTTT. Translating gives CASSLAPPPNTEAFF.

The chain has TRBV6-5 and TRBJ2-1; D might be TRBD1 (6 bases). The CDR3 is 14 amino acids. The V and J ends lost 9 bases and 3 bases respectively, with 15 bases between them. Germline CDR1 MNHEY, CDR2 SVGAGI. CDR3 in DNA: TGTGCCAGTCGACAGGTATCGTACTACAATGAGCAGTTCTTC. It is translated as CASRQVSYYNEQFF.